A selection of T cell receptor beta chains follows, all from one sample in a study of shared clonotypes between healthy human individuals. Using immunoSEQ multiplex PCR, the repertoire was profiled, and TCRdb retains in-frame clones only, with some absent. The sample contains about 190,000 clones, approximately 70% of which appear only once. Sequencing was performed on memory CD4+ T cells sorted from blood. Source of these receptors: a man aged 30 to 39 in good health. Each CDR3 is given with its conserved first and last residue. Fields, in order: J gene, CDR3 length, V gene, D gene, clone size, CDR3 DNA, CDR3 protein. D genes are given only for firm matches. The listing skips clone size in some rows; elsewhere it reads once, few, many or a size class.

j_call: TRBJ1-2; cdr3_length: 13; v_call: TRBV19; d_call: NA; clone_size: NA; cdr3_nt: TGTGCCAGTAGAGGGATTGGTTTCTATGGCTACACCTTC; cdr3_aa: CASRGIGFYGYTF
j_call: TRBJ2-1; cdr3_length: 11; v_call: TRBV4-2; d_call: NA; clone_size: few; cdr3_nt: TGTGCCAGCAGCCAAGAGGGTAAGCAGTTCTTC; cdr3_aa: CASSQEGKQFF
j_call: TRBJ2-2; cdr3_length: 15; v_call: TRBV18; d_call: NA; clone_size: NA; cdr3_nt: TGTGCCAGCTCACTCAATTCAGGGGTGACCGGGGAGCTGTTTTTT; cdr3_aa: CASSLNSGVTGELFF
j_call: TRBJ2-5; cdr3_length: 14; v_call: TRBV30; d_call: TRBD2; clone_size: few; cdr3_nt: TGTGCCTGGAGTACTAGCGGACACCAAGAGACCCAGTACTTC; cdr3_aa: CAWSTSGHQETQYF
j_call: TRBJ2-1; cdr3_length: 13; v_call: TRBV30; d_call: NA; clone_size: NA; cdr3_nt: TGTGCCTGGAGGTCCCTAGGTTGGTATGAGCAGTTCTTC; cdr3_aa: CAWRSLGWYEQFF
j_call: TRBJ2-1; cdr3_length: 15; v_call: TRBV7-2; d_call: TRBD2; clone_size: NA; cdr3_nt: TGTGCCAGCAGCCCCGCGGCTAGCGGGAGGGTAAGGCAGTTCTTC; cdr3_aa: CASSPAASGRVRQFF
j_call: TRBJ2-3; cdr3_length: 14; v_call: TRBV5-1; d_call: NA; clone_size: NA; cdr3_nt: TGCGCCAGCAGCGATAGCGTTAGCACAGATACGCAGTATTTT; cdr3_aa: CASSDSVSTDTQYF
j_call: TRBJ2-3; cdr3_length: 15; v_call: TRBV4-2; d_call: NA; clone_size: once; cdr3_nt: TGTGCCAGCAGCCAAGACCTTAGCTCCGCAGATACGCAGTATTTT; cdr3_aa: CASSQDLSSADTQYF
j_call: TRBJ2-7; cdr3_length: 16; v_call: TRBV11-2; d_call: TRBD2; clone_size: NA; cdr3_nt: TGTGCCAGCAGCTTAGGAGTCGTAGCGGGGACCTACGAGCAGTACTTC; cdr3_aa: CASSLGVVAGTYEQYF
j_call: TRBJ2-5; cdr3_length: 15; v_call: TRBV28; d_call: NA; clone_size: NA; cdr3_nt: TGTGCCAGCAGTTTAAACCGGGACCCCCAAGAGACCCAGTACTTC; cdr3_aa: CASSLNRDPQETQYF
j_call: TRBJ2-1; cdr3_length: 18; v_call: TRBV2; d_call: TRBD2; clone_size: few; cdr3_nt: TGTGCCAGCAGACTACGGGGACTAGCGGGAGTCTCGGGCAATGAGCAGTTCTTC; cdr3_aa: CASRLRGLAGVSGNEQFF
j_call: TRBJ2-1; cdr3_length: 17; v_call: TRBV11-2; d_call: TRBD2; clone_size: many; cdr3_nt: TGTGCCAGCAGCCGGAGGGCGGGGGGGATTTCACACAATGAGCAGTTCTTC; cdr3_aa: CASSRRAGGISHNEQFF
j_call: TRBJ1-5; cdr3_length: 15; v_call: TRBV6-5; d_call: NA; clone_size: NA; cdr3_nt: TGTGCCACCTCGACCGTCAGACAGAGCAATCAGCCCCAGCATTTT; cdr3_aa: CATSTVRQSNQPQHF
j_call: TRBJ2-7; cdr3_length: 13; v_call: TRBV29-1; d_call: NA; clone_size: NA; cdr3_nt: TGCAGCGTTACCCCTCTGGGACCGTCGGAGCAGTACTTC; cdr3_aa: CSVTPLGPSEQYF
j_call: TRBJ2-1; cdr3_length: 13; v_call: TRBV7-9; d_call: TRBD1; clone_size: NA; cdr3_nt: TGTGCCAGCAGCTTTGGGCCCGACAGGGGTCCGTTCTTC; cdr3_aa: CASSFGPDRGPFF
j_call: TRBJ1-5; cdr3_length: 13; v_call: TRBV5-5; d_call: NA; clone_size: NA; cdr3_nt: TGTGCCAGCAGCTTCATAGAGGGGGAGCCCCAGCATTTT; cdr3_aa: CASSFIEGEPQHF
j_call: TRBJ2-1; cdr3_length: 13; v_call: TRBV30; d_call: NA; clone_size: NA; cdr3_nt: TGTGCCTGGAGCCTCCTGAGTGACAATGAGCAGTTCTTC; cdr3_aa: CAWSLLSDNEQFF
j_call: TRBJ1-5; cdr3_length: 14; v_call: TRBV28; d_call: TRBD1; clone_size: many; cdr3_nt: TGTGCCAGCAGTTTAGACAGGGGGCATCAGCCCCAGCATTTT; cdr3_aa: CASSLDRGHQPQHF
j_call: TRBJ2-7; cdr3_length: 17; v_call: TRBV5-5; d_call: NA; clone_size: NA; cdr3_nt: TGTGCCAGCAGCTTGCAAGTCCACCCGGAAAATCACTACGAGCAGTACTTC; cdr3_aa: CASSLQVHPENHYEQYF
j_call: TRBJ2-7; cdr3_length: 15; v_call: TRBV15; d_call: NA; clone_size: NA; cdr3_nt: TGTGCCACCAGCATGGGTGGACAGAGCCCCTACGAGCAGTACTTC; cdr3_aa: CATSMGGQSPYEQYF
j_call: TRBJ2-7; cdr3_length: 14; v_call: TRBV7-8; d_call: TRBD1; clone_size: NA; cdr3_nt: TGTGCCAGCAGCTTAGAGTCAGGGGGCTACGAGCAGTACTTC; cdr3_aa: CASSLESGGYEQYF
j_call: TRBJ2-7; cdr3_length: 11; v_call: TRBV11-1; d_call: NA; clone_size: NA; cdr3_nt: TGTGCCAGCAGCTTAGCGTACGAGCAGTACTTC; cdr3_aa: CASSLAYEQYF
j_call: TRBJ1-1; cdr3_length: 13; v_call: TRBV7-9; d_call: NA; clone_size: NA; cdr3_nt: TGTGCCAGCAGCTTAAGGGACAACACTGAAGCTTTCTTT; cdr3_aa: CASSLRDNTEAFF
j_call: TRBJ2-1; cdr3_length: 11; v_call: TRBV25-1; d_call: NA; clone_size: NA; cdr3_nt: TGTGCCAGCAGTGCAGGGAGGCAGCAGTTCTTC; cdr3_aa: CASSAGRQQFF
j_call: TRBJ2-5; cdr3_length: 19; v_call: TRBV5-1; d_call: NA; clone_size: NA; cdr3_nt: TGCGCCAGCAGCTCCTCCGGGACCAACCCCTCGATGCATGGGAGGACCCAGTACTTC; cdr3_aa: CASSSSGTNPSMHGRTQYF
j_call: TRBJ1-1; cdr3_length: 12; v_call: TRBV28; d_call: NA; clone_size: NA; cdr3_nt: TGTGCCAGCAGCTCCATGAACACTGAAGCTTTCTTT; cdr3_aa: CASSSMNTEAFF
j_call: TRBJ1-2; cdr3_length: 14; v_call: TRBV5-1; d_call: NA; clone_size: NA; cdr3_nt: TGCGCCAGCAGCTTGGCAGAGGGTTACTATGGCTACACCTTC; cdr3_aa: CASSLAEGYYGYTF
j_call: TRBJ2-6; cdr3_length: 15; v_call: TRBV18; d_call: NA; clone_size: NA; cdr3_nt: TGTGCCAGCTCACCGAGTGCCTCTGGGGCCAACGTCCTGACTTTC; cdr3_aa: CASSPSASGANVLTF
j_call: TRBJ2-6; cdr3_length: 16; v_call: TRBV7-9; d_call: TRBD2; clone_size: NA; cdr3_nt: TGTGCCAGCAGCTTCGGGCGGGGGTCTGGGGCCAACGTCCTGACTTTC; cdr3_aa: CASSFGRGSGANVLTF
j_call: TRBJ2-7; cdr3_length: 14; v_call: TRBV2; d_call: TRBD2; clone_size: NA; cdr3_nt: TGTGCCAGCAGGCCTACTAGCGGGAGAGGCGAGCAGTACTTC; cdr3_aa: CASRPTSGRGEQYF
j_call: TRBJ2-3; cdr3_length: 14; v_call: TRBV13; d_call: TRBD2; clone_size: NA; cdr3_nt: TGTGCCAGCAGCCGGGGCGGGAGGGCAGATACGCAGTATTTT; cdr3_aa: CASSRGGRADTQYF
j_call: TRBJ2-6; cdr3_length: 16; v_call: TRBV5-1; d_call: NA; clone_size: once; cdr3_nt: TGCGCCAGCAGCTTTGCCACCCGCTCTGGGGCCAACGTCCTGACTTTC; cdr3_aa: CASSFATRSGANVLTF
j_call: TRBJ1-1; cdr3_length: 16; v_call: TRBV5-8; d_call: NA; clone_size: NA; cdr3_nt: TGTGCCAGCAGCTTGCGGGGAAACCTGGGGAACACTGAAGCTTTCTTT; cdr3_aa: CASSLRGNLGNTEAFF
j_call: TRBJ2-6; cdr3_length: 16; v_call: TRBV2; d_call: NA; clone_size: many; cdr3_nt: TGTGCCAGCAGTGACGCCAGGCTGGCTGGGGCCAACGTCCTGACTTTC; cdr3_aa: CASSDARLAGANVLTF
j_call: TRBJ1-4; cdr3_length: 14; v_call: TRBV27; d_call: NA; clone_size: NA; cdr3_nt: TGTGCCAGCAGTTTATCAGGGGTCGGGGAAAAACTGTTTTTT; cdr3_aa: CASSLSGVGEKLFF
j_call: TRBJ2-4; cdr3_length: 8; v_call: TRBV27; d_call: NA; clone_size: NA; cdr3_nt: TGTGCCACCTATATTCAGTACTTC; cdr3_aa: CATYIQYF
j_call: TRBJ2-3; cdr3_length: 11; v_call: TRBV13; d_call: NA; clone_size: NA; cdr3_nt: TGTGCCAGCGGGGAAGGGGATACGCAGTATTTT; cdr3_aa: CASGEGDTQYF
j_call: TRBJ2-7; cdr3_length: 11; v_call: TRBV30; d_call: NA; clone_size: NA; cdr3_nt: TGTGCCTGGGGACAGTTCTACGAGCAGTACTTC; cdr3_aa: CAWGQFYEQYF
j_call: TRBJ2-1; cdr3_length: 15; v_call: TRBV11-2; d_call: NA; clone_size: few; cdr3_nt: TGTGCCAGCAGCTTCACGGACTCATACTACAATGAGCAGTTCTTC; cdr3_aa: CASSFTDSYYNEQFF
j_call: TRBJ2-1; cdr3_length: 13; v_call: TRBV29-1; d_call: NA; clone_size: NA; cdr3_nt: TGCAGCGTTGAAGTGGCAAGAGGGTATGAGCAGTTCTTC; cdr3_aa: CSVEVARGYEQFF
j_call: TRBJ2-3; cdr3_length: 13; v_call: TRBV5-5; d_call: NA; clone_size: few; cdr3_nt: TGTGCCAGCAGCTTGGCCCTATGGGATACGCAGTATTTT; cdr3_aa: CASSLALWDTQYF
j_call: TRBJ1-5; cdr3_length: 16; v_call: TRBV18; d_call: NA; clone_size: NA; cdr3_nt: TGTGCCAGCCGACCCGGCAGGGGAGGTAGCAATCAGCCCCAGCATTTT; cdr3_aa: CASRPGRGGSNQPQHF
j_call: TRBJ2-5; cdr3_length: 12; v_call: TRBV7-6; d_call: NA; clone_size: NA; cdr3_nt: TGTGCCAGCAGCTCGGGCTGGGAGACCCAGTACTTC; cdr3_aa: CASSSGWETQYF
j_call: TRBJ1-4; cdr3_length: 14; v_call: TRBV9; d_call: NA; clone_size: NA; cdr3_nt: TGTGCCAGCAGCGTAGATGTCGGTAATGAAAAACTGTTTTTT; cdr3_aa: CASSVDVGNEKLFF
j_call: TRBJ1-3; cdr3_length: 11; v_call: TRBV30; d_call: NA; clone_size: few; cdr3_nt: TGTGCCTGGAGTAGTCGCGACACCATATATTTT; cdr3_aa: CAWSSRDTIYF
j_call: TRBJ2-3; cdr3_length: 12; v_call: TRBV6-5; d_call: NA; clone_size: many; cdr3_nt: TGTGCCAGCCGCGGCTGGACAGATACGCAGTATTTT; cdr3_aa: CASRGWTDTQYF
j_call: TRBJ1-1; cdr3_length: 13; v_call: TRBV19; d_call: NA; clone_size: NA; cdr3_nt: TGTGCCAGTAGTATTAGCACTAGGACTGAAGCTTTCTTT; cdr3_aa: CASSISTRTEAFF
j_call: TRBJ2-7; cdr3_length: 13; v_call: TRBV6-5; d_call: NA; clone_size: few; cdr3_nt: TGTGCCAGCAAGAGCGGAGGCTCCTACGAGCAGTACTTC; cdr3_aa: CASKSGGSYEQYF
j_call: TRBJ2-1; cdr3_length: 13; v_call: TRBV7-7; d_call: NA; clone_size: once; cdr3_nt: TGTGCTAGCAGCCAGGCCCGGGGCATTGAGCAGTTCTTC; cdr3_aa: CASSQARGIEQFF
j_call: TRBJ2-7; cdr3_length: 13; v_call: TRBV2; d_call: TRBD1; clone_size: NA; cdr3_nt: TGTGCCAGCAGTAGACAGGGTTCCTACGAGCAGTACTTC; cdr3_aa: CASSRQGSYEQYF
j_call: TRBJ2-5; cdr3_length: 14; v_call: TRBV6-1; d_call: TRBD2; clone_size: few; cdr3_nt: TGTGCCAGCGGCGCGGGAGGGCCTCAAGAGACCCAGTACTTC; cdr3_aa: CASGAGGPQETQYF
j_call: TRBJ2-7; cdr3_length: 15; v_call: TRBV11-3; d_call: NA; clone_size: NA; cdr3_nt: TGTGCCAGCAGCTTAACTCCGGGGGGCCCCTACGAGCAGTACTTC; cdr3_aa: CASSLTPGGPYEQYF
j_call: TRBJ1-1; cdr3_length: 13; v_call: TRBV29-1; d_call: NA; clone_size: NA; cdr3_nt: TGCAGCGTTGGGCCAGGATTGAACACTGAAGCTTTCTTT; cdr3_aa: CSVGPGLNTEAFF